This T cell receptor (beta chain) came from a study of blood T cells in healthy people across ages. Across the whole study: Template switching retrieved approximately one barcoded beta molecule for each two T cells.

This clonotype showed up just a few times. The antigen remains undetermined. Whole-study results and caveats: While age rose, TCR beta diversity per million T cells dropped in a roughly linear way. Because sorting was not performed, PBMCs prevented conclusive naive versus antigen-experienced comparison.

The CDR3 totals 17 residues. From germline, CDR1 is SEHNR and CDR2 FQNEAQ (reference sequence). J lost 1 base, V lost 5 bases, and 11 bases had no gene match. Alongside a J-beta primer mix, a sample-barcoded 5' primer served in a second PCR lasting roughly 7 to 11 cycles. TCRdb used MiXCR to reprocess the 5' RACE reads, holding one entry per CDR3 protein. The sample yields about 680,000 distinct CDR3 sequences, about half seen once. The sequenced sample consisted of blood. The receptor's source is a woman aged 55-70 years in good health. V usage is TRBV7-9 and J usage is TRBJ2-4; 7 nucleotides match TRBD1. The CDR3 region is CASSDRDSLLAKNIQYF. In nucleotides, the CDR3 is TGTGCCAGCAGCGATCGGGACAGCCTTTTGGCCAAAAACATTCAGTACTTC.